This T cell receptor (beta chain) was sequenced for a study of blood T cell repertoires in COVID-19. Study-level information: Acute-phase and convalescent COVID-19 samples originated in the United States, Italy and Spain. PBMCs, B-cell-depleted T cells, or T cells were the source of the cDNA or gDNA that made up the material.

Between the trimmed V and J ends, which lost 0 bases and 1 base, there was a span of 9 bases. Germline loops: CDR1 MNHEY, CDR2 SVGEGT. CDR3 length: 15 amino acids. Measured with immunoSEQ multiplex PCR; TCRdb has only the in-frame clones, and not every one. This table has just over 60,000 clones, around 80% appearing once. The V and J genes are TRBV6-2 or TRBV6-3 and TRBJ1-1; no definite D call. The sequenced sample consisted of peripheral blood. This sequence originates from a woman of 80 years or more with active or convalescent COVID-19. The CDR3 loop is CASSYSRQSNTEAFF. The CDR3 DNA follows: TGTGCCAGCAGTTACTCTCGACAATCGAACACTGAAGCTTTCTTT.